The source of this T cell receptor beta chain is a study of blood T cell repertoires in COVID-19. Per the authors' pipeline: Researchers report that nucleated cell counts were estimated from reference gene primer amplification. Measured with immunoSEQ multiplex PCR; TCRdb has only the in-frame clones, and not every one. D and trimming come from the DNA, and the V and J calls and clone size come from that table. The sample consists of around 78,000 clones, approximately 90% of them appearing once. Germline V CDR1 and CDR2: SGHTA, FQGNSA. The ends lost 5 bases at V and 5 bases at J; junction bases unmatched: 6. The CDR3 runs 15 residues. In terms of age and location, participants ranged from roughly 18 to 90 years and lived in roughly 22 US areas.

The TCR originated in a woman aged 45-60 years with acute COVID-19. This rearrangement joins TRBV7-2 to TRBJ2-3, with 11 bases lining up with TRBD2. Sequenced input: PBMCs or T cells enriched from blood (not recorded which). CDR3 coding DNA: TGTGCCAGCAGCCTCCGACTAGCGGGATTAGATACGCAGTATTTT. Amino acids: CASSLRLAGLDTQYF.